Below are 7 T cell receptor beta chains sequenced from a single sample in a study of identical twins. Each CDR3 protein gets one entry after TCRdb re-called the 5' RACE reads with MiXCR. The table shows a few hundred thousand distinct CDR3 sequences, with roughly 9% occurring only once. The sequencing input was naive T cells sorted from blood. These receptors all come from a woman between 45 and 65 years old in good health.

The V call is TRBV5-1, the J call TRBJ2-7, with a tentative D call TRBD2 (5 bases). CDR3 length equals 14 residues. CDR1 and CDR2 from the germline V gene are SGHRS and YFSETQ. The V gene lost 0 bases and the J gene lost 4 bases, with 11 bases spanning the gap. The CDR3 is CASSLDERRYEQYF. CDR3 DNA: TGCGCCAGCAGCTTGGACGAGCGGCGGTACGAGCAGTACTTC.

The chain joins TRBV14 to TRBJ1-2; D remains ambiguous. Germline V gene sequence: CDR1 SGHDN, CDR2 FVKESK. With 7 bases removed from V and 2 bases from J, the gap between germline ends came to 8 bases. The CDR3 is made up of 12 amino acids. The CDR3, as DNA: TGTGCCAGCACCCGCGAAAACTATGGCTACACCTTC. Protein: CASTRENYGYTF.

This chain uses TRBV30 with TRBJ2-3; D gene uncertain. Germline V gene data show CDR1 as GTSNPN and CDR2 as SVGIG (reference sequence). CDR3 length: 13 amino acids. Trimming left V 4 bases short and J 0 bases short, with 8 bases between. CDR3 region: CAWITTSTDTQYF. CDR3 sequence (DNA): TGTGCCTGGATTACGACTAGCACAGATACGCAGTATTTT.

The CDR3 coding sequence is TGCAGTGCTAGACCCACGACAGCGACAAGCACAGATACGCAGTATTTT. Translated, it gives CSARPTTATSTDTQYF. The chain has TRBV20-1 and TRBJ2-3, with D possibly being TRBD1 (5 bases). Germline V gene sequence: CDR1 DFQATT, CDR2 SNEGSKA (reference sequence). V was pared by 2 bases and J by 0 bases, with 15 bases between. This CDR3 spans 16 amino acids.

This clonotype was recorded at least ten times. V usage is TRBV4-2 and J usage is TRBJ1-1; TRBD1 matches 8 bases. Losses at the gene ends were 1 base for V and 1 base for J; bases not matched to a gene: 2. The CDR3 is made up of 15 amino acids. CDR1 LGHNA and CDR2 YNFKEQ come from the germline V gene. CDR3 DNA sequence: TGTGCCAGCAGCCAAGTCGACAGGGGGAACACTGAAGCTTTCTTT. Its translation: CASSQVDRGNTEAFF.

This clonotype was counted between two and nine times. J is TRBJ2-1 and V is TRBV3-1; 13 positions agree with TRBD2. CDR1 is LGHDT, CDR2 YNNKEL, per germline (reference sequence). Germline trimming cut 3 bases from V and 7 bases from J; bases unmatched to any gene: 6. The length of the CDR3 is 16 residues. DNA of the CDR3: TGTGCCAGCAGCCAGTCACTAGCGGGAGGGCCGAATGAGCAGTTCTTC. This gives the protein CASSQSLAGGPNEQFF.

J is TRBJ2-7 and V is TRBV2; 8 bases agree with TRBD2. Trimming at V came to 7 bases and at J to 7 bases, leaving 6 bases not matched to a gene. Germline V gene sequence: CDR1 SNHLY, CDR2 FYNNEI. The CDR3 has 12 amino acids. CDR3 nucleotide sequence: TGTGCCAGCATTATGATAGCGGGGGAGCAGTACTTC. Its protein is CASIMIAGEQYF.